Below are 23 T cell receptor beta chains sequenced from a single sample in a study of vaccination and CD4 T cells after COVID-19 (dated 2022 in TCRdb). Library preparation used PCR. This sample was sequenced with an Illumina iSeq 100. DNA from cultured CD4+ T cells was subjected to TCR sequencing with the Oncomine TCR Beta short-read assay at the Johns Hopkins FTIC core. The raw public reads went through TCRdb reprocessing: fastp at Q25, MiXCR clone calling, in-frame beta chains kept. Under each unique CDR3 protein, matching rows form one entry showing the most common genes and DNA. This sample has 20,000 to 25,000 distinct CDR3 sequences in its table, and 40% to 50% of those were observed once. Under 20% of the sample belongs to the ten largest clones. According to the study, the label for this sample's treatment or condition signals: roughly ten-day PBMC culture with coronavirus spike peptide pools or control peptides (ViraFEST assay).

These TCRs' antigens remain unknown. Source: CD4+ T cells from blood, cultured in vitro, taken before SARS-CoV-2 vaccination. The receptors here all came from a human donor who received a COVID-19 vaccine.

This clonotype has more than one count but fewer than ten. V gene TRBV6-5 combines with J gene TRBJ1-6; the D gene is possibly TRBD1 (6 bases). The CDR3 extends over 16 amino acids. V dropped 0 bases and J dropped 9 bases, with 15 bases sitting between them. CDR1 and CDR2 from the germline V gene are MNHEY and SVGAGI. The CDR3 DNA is TGTGCCAGCAGTTACTCCCCGGACAGTATACTTTCACCCCTCCACTTT. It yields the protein CASSYSPDSILSPLHF.

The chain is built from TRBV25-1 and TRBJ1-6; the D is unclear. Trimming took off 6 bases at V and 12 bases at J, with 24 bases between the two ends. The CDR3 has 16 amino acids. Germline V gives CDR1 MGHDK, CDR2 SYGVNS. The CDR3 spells CASSLWVGSGTGPLHF. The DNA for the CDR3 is TGTGCCAGCAGCCTCTGGGTGGGGTCTGGAACGGGACCCCTCCACTTT. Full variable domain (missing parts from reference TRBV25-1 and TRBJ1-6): EADIYQTPRYLVIGTGKKITLECSQTMGHDKMYWYQQDPGMELHLIHYSYGVNSTEKGDLSSESTVSRIRTEHFPLTLESARPSHTSQYLCASSLWVGSGTGPLHFGNGTRLTVT.

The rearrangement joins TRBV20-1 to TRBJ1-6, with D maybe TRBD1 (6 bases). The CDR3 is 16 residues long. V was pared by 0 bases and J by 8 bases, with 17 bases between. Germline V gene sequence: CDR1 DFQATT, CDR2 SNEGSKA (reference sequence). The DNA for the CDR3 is TGCAGTGCTAGAGATCTCCAACTGACAGGAGATTCACCCCTCCACTTT. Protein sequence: CSARDLQLTGDSPLHF.

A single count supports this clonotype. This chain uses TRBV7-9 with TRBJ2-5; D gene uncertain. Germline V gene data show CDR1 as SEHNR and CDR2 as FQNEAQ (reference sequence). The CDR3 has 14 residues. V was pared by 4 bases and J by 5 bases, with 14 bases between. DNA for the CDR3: TGTGCCAGCAGCTCGAGGAGAGAATGGGAGACCCAGTACTTC. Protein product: CASSSRREWETQYF.

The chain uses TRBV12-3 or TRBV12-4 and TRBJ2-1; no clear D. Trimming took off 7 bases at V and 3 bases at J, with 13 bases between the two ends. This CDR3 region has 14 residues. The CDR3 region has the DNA TGTGCCAGCACCCCCGGTCAGAACTACAATGAGCAGTTCTTC. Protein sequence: CASTPGQNYNEQFF.

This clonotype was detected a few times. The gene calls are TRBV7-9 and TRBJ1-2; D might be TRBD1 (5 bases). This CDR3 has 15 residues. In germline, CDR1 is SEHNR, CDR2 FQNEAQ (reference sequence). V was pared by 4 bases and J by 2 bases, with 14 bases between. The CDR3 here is CASSSPGTQNYGYTF. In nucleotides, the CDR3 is TGTGCCAGCAGCTCACCTGGGACCCAGAACTATGGCTACACCTTC.

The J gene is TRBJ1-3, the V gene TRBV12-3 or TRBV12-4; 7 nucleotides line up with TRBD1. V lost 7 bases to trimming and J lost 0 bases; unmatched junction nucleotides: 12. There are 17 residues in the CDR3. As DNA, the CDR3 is TGTGCCAGCACCCTCCGGACAGGAACAAGCTCTGGAAACACCATATATTTT. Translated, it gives CASTLRTGTSSGNTIYF.

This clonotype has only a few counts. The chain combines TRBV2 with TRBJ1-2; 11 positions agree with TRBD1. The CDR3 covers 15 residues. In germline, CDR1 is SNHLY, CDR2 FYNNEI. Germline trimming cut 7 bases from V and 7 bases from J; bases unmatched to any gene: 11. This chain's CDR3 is CASTPIGTGGSGYTF. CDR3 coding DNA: TGTGCCAGCACCCCGATAGGGACAGGGGGTTCTGGCTACACCTTC.

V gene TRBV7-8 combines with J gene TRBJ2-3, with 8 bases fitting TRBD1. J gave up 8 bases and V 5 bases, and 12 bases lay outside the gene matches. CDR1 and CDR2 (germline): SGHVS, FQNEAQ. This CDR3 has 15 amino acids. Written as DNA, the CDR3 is TGTGCCAGCAGCCCAGATGGAGGGACAGGCGGTACGCAGTATTTT. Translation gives CASSPDGGTGGTQYF. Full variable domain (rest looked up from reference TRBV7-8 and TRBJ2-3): GAGVSQSPRYKVAKRGQDVALRCDPISGHVSLFWYQQALGQGPEFLTYFQNEAQLDKSGLPSDRFFAERPEGSVSTLKIQRTQQEDSAVYLCASSPDGGTGGTQYFGPGTRLTVL.

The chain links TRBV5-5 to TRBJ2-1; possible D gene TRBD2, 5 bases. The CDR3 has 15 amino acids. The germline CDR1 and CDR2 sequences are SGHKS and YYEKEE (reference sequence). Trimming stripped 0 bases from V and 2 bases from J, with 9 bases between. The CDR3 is CASSLEGVTYNEQFF. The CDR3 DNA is TGTGCCAGCAGCTTGGAGGGAGTGACCTACAATGAGCAGTTCTTC. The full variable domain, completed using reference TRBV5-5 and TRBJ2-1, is DAGVTQSPTHLIKTRGQQVTLRCSPISGHKSVSWYQQVLGQGPQFIFQYYEKEERGRGNFPDRFSARQFPNYSSELNVNALLLGDSALYLCASSLEGVTYNEQFFGPGTRLTVL.

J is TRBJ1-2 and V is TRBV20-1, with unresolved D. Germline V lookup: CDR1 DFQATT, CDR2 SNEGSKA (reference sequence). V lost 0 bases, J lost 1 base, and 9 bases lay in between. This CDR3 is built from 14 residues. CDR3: CSARDWQSNYGYTF. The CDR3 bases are TGCAGTGCTAGAGATTGGCAGAGTAACTATGGCTACACCTTC.

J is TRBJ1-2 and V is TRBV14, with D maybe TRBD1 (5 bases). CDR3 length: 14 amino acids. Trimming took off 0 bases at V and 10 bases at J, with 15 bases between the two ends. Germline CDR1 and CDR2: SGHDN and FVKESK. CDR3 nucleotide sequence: TGTGCCAGCAGCCAAGAACCCAGGGCCAGTGACTACACCTTC. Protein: CASSQEPRASDYTF.

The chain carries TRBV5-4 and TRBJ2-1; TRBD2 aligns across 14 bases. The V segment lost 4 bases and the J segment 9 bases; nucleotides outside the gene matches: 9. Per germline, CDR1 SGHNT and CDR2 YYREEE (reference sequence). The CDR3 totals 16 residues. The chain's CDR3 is CASSPRTSGGWVEQFF. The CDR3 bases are TGTGCCAGCAGCCCGAGGACTAGCGGGGGGTGGGTTGAGCAGTTCTTC.

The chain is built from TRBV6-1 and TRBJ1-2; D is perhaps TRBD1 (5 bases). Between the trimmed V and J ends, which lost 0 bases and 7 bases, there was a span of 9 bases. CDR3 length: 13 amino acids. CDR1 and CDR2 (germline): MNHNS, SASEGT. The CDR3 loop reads CASSEAQGTGYTF. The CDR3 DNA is TGTGCCAGCAGTGAAGCGCAAGGGACTGGCTACACCTTC.

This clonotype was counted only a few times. CDR3 in amino acids: CASSSPPGGGGSTDTQYF. CDR3 nucleotide sequence: TGTGCCAGCAGCTCCCCGCCTGGCGGGGGAGGGAGCACAGATACGCAGTATTTT. The rearrangement links TRBV7-2 to TRBJ2-3, with 7 bases matching TRBD2. Germline V gene data show CDR1 as SGHTA and CDR2 as FQGNSA. V trimming: 4 bases; J trimming: 0 bases; junction bases outside the gene matches: 13. The CDR3 sequence is 18 residues long. The full variable domain, rest sourced from reference TRBV7-2 and TRBJ2-3, is GAGVSQSPSNKVTEKGKDVELRCDPISGHTALYWYRQSLGQGLEFLIYFQGNSAPDKSGLPSDRFSAERTGGSVSTLTIQRTQQEDSAVYLCASSSPPGGGGSTDTQYFGPGTRLTVL.

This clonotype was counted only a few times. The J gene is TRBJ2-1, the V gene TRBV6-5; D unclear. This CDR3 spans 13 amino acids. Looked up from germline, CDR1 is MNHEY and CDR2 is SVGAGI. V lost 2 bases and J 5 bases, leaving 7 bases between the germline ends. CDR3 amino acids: CASSYGIHNEQFF. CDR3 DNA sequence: TGTGCCAGCAGTTACGGGATCCACAATGAGCAGTTCTTC.

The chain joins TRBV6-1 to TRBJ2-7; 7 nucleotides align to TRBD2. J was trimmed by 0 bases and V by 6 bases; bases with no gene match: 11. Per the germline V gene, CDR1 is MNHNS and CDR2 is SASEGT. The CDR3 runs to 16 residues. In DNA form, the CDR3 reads TGTGCCAGCAGGGGAGGGCTAGCGGATTCCTCCTACGAGCAGTACTTC. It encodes CASRGGLADSSYEQYF.

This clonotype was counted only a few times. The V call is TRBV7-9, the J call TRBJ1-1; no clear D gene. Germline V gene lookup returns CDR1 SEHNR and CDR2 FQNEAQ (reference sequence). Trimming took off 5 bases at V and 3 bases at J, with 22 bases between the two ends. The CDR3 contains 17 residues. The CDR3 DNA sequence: TGTGCCAGCAGCACAACGTACAGTAGGAGCGGTGACACTGAAGCTTTCTTT. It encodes CASSTTYSRSGDTEAFF.

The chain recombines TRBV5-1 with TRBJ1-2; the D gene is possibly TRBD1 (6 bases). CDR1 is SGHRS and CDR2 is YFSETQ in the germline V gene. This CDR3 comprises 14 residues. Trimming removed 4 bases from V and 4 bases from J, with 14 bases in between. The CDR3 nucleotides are TGCGCCAGCAGCCGTATTGGACAGTCCTATGGCTACACCTTC. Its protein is CASSRIGQSYGYTF.

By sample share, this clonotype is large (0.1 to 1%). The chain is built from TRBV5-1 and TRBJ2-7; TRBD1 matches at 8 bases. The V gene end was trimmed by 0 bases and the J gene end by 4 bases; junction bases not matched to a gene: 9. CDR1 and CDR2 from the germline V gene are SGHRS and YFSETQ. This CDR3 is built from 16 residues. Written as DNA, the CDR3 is TGCGCCAGCAGCTTGGCCCTGACAGGGGTCAGGTACGAGCAGTACTTC. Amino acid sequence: CASSLALTGVRYEQYF.

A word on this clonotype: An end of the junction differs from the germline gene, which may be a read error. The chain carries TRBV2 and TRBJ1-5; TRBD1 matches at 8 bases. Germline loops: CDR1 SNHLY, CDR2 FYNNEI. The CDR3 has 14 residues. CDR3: CASNEDRGNQPQHF. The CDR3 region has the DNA TGTGCCAGCAATGAAGACAGGGGTAATCAGCCCCAGCATTTT.

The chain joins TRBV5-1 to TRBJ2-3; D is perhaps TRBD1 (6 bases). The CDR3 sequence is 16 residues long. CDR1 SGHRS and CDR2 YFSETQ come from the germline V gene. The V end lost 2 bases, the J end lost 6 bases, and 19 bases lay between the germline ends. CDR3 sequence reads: CASSLGFGGQGDTQYF. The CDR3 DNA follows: TGCGCCAGCAGCTTAGGGTTTGGGGGCCAAGGGGATACGCAGTATTTT.

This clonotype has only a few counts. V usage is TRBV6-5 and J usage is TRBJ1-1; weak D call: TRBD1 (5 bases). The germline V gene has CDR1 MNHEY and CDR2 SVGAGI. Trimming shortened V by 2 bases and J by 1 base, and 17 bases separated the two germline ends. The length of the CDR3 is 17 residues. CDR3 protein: CASSYMSQGRTNTEAFF. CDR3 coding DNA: TGTGCCAGCAGTTACATGTCGCAGGGTCGAACGAACACTGAAGCTTTCTTT.